This TCR beta chain originates from a study of technical replicates of blood from several donors. Produced via immunoSEQ multiplex PCR; TCRdb's table is partial and in-frame only. In the table there are over 55,000 clones, about 95% of which are singletons. V lost 6 bases to trimming and J lost 1 base; unmatched junction nucleotides: 5. The CDR3 runs to 14 residues. CDR1 and CDR2 (germline): SEHNR, FQNEAQ (reference sequence). The source is a human donor in good health. Some clones in this sample may be carry-over from other donors' samples. What was sequenced was PBMCs. The genes are TRBV7-9 and TRBJ1-1; 7 bases are a match to TRBD1. The CDR3 is CASRTGSANTEAFF. The DNA for the CDR3 is TGTGCCAGCAGGACAGGGTCCGCGAACACTGAAGCTTTCTTT.